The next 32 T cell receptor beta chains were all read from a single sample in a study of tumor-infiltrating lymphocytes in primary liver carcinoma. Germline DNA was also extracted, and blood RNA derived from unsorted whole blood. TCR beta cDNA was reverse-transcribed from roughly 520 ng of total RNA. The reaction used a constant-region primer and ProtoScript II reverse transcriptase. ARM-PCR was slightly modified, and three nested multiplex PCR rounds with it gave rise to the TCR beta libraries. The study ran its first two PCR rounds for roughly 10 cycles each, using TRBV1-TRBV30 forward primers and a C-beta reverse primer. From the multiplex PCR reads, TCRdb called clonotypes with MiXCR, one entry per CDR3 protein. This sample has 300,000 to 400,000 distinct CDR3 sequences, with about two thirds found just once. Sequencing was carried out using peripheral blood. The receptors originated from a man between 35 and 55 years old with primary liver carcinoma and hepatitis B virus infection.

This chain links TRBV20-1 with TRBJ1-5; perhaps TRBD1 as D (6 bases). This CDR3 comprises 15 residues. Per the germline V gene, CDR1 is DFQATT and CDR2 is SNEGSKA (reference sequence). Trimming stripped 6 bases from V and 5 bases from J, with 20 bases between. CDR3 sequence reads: CSAGGQGSNHQPQHF. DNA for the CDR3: TGCAGTGCCGGGGGGCAGGGATCAAATCATCAGCCCCAGCATTTT.

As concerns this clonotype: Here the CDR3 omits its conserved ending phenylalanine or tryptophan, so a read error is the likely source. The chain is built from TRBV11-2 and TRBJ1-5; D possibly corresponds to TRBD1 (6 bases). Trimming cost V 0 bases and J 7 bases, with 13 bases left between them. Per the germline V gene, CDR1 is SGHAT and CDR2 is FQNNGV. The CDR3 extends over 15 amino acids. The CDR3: CASSLEARGDQPQHS. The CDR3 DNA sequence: TGTGCCAGCAGCTTAGAGGCGAGGGGGGACCAGCCCCAGCATTCT.

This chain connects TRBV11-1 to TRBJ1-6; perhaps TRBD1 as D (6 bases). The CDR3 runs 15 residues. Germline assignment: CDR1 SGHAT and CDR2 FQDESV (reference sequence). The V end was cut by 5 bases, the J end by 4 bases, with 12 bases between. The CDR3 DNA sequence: TGTGCCAGCAGCCATGCGGGACAATATAATTCACCCCTCCACTTT. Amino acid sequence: CASSHAGQYNSPLHF.

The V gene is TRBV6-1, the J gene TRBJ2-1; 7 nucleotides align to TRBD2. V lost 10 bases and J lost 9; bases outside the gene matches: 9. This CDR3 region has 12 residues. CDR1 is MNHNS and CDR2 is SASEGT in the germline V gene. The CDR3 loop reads CAMAREVGEQFF. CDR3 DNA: TGTGCCATGGCCCGGGAGGTCGGTGAGCAGTTCTTC.

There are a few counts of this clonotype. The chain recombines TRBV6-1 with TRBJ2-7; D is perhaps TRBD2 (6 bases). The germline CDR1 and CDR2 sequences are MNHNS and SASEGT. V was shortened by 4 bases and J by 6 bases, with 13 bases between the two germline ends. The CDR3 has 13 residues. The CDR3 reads CASSGDWRREQYF. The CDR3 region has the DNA TGTGCCAGCAGTGGGGACTGGCGGCGCGAGCAGTACTTC.

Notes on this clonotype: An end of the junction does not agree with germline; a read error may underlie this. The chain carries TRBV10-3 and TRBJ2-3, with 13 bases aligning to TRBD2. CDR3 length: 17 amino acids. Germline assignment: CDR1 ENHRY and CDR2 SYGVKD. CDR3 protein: CGISGGLAGTSTDTQYF. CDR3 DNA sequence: TGTGGCATCAGTGGGGGACTAGCGGGAACTTCGACAGATACGCAGTATTTT.

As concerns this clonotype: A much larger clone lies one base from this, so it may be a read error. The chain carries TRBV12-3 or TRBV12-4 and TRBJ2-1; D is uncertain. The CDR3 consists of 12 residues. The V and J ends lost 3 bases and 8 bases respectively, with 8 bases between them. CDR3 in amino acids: CASSFARDEQFF. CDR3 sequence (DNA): TGTGCCAGCAGTTTTGCCCGGGATGAGCAGTTCTTC.

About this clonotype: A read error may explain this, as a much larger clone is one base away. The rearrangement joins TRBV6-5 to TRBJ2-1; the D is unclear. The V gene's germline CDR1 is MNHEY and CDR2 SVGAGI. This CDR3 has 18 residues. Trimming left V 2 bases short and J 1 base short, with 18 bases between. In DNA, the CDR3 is TGTGCCAGCAGTTACCAGGCAGGCGGTTGGGTTTCCTACAATGAGCAGTTCTTC. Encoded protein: CASSYQAGGWVSYNEQFF.

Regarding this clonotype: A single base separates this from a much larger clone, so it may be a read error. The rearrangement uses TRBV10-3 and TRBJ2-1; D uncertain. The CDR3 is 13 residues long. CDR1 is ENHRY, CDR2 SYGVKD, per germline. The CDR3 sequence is CDISGSAYNEQFF. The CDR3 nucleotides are TGTGACATCAGTGGTTCGGCATACAATGAGCAGTTCTTC.

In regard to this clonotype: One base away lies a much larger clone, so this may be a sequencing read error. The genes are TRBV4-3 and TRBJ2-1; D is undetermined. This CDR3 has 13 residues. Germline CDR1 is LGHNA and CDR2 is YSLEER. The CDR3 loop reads CDSSQEWRNEQFF. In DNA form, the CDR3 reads TGCGACAGCAGCCAAGAGTGGCGTAATGAGCAGTTCTTC.

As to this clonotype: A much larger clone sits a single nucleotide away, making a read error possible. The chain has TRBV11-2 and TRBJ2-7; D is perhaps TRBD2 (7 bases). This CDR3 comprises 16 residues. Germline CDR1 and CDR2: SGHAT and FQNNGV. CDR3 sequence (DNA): TGTGCCAGCAGCTTAGGAGGGGGGGCCTATTCCTACGAGCACTACTTC. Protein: CASSLGGGAYSYEHYF.

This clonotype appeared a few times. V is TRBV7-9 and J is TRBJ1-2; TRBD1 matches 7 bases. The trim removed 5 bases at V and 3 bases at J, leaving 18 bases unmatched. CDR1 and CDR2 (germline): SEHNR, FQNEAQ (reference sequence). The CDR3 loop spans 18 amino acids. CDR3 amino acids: CASSQNRNLGGADYGYTF. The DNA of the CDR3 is TGTGCCAGCAGCCAAAACCGCAACTTAGGGGGCGCAGACTATGGCTACACCTTC.

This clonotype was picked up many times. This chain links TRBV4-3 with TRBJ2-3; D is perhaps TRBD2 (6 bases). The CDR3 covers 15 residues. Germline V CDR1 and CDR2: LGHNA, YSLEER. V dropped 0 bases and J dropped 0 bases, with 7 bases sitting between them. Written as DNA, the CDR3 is TGCGCCAGCAGCCAAGAGGGAGGTAGCACAGATACGCAGTATTTT. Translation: CASSQEGGSTDTQYF.

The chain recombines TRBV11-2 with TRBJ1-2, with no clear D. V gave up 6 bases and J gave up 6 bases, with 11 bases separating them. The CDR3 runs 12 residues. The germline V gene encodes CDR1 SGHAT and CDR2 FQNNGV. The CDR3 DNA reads TGTGCCAGCAGATTGGGCCCTAATGGCTACACCTTC. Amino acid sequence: CASRLGPNGYTF. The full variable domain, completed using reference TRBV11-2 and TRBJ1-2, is EAGVAQSPRYKIIEKRQSVAFWCNPISGHATLYWYQQILGQGPKLLIQFQNNGVVDDSQLPKDRFSAERLKGVDSTLKIQPAKLEDSAVYLCASRLGPNGYTFGSGTRLTVV.

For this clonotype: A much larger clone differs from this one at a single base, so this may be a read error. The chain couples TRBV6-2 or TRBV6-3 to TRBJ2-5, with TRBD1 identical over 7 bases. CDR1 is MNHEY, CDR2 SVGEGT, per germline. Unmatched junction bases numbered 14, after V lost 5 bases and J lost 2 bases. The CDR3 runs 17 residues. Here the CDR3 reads CASSHVQGRIAQETQYF. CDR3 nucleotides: TGTGCCAGCAGTCACGTACAGGGGCGGATCGCACAAGAGACCCAGTACTTC.

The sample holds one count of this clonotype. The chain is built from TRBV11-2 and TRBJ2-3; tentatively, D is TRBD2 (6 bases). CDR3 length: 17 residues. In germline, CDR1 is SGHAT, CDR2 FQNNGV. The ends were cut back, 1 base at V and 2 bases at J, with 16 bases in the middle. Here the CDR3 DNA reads TGTGCCAGCAGCTTAGGTGAACGAGCGGGCCCCACAGATACGCAGTATTTT. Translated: CASSLGERAGPTDTQYF.

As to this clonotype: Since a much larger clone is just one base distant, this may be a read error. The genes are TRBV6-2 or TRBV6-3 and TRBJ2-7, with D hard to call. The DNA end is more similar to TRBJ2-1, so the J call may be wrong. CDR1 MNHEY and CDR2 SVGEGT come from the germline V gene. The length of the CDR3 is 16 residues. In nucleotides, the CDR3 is TGTGCCAGCAGTTACATACAGCCAACCCCAATCGACGAGCAGTTCTTC. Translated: CASSYIQPTPIDEQFF.

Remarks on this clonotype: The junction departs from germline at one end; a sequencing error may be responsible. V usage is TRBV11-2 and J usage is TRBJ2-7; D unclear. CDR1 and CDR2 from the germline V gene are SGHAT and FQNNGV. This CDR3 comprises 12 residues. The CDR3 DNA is TGTGTCAGCAATGATCTGCACTACGAGCAGTACTTC. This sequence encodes CVSNDLHYEQYF.

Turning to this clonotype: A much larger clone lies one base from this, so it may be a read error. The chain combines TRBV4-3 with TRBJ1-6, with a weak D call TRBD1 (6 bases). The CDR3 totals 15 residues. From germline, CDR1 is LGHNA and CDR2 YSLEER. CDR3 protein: CASGQESQGRSPLHF. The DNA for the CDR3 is TGCGCCAGCGGCCAAGAGTCACAGGGAAGGTCACCCCTCCACTTT.

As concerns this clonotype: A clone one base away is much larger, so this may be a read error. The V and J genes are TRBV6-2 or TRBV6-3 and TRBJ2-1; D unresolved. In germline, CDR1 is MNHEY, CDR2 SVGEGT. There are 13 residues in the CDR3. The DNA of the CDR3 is TGTACCAGCTTGGACCGAGTCTACAATGAGCAGTTCTTC. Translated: CTSLDRVYNEQFF.

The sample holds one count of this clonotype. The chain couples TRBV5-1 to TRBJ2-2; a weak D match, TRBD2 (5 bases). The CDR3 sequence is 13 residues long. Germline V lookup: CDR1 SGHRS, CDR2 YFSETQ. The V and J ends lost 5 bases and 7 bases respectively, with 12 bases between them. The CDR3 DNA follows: TGCGCCAGCAGACCTAGCTTGGGCGGGGAGCTGTTTTTT. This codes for CASRPSLGGELFF.

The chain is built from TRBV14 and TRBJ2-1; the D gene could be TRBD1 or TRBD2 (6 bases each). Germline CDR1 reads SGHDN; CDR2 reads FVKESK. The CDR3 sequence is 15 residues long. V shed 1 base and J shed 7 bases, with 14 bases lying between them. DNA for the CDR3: TGTGCCAGCAGCCAAGGTAGGGGGAGGTGGAATGAGCAGTTCTTC. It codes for CASSQGRGRWNEQFF.

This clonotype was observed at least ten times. CDR3 coding DNA: TGTGCCAGCACCCCGATGGGCAGGGGTACGAACACCGGGGAGCTGTTTTTT. Protein sequence: CASTPMGRGTNTGELFF. J is TRBJ2-2 and V is TRBV6-1; D might be TRBD1 (6 bases). The CDR3 length is 17 residues. CDR1 is MNHNS and CDR2 is SASEGT in the germline V gene. V lost 7 bases to trimming and J lost 0 bases, with 18 bases between them.

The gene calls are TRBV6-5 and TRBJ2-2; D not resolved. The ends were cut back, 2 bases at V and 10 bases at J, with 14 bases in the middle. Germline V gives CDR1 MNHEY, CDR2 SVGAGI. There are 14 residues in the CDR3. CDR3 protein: CASSYGVNTTELFF. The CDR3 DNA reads TGTGCCAGCAGTTACGGGGTGAACACCACGGAGCTGTTTTTT.

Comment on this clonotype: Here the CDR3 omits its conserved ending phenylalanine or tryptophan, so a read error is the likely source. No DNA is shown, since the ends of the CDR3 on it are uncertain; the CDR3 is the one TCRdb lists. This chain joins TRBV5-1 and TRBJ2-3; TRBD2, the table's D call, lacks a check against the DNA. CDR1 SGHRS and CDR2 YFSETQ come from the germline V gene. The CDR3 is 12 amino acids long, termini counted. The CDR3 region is CASSPKRAGGTS.

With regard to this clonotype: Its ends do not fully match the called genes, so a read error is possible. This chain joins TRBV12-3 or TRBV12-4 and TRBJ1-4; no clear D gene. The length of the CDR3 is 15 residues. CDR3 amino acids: CASSPPRAGNEKLFF. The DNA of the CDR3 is TGTGCCAGCAGTCCCCCCCGGGCCGGTAATGAGAAACTGTTTTTT.

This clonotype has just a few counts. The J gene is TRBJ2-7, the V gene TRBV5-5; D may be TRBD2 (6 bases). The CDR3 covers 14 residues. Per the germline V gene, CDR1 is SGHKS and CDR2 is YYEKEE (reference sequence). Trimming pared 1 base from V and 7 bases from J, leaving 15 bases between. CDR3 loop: CASSLSAGRREQYF. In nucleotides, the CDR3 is TGTGCCAGCAGCTTGTCGGCGGGAAGGCGAGAGCAGTACTTC.

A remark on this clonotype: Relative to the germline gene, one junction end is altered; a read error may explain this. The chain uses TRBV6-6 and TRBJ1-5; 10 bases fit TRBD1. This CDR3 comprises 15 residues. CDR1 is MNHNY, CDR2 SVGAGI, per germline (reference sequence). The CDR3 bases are TGTGCCAACAGTAGACAGGGGGCGGGCAATCAGCCCCAGCATTTT. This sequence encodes CANSRQGAGNQPQHF.

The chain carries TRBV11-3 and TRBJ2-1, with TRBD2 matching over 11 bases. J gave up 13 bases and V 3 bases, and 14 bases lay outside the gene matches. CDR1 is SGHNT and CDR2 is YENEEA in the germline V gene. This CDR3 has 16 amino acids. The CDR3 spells CASSLSSTSGMSEQFF. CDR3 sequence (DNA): TGTGCCAGCAGCTTGTCTTCGACTAGCGGGATGAGTGAACAGTTCTTC.

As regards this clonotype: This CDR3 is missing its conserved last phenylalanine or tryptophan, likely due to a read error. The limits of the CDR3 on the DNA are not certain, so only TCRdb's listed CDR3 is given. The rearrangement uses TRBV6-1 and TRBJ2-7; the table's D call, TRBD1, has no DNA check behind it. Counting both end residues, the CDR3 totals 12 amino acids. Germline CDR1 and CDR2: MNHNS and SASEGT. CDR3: CASSATGVEEYS.

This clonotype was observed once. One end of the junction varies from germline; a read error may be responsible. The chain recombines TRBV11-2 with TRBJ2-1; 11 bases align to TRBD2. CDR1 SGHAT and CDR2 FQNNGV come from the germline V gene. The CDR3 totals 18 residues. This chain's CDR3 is CASSDLSGRAFPYSEQFF. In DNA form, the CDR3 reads TGTGCCAGCAGCGATCTTAGCGGGAGGGCCTTCCCTTACAGTGAGCAGTTCTTC.

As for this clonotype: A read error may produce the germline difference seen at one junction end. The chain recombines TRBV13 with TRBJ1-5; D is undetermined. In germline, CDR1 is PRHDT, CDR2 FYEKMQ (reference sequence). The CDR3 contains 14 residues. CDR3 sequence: CTSSLAGGNQPQHF. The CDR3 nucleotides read TGTACCAGCAGCTTGGCTGGGGGCAATCAGCCCCAGCATTTT.